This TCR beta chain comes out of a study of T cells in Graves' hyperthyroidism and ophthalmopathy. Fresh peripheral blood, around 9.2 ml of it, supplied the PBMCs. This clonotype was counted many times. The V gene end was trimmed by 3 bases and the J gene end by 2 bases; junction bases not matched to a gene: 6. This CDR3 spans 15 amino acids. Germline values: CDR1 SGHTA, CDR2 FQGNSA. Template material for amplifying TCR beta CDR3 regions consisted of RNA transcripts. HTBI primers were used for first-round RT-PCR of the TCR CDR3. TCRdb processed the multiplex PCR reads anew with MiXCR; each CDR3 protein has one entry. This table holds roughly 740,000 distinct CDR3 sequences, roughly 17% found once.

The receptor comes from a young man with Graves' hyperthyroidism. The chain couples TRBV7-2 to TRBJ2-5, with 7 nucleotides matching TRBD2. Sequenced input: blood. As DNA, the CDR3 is TGTGCCAGCAGCTTTCAGGCTAGCGGACAAGAGACCCAGTACTTC. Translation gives CASSFQASGQETQYF.